This TCR beta chain was documented in a study of cytomegalovirus exposure and HLA in healthy donors. Overall study findings and caveats: Cytomegalovirus association was assigned to about 150 TCR beta chains. HLA-A and HLA-B allele assignments for most subjects were reportedly predicted accurately using TCR beta sequences.

It was healthy bone marrow donors who served as donors. Of note for this clone: What it recognizes is unknown.

The CDR3 consists of 12 residues. Deletions cut 3 bases from V and 4 bases from J, with 6 bases between. CDR1 and CDR2 (germline): MDHEN, SYDVKM. 13 Jbeta primers and 60 Vbeta primers were used for the PCR. TCRdb keeps only in-frame clones here, not all; method: immunoSEQ multiplex PCR. The data contain about 120,000 clones, 80% of them seen just once; the ten biggest clones take up more than 8%. The sequencing input was PBMCs. The rearrangement uses TRBV28 and TRBJ1-2, with no clear D. The receptor's source is a female donor in good health and CMV-seropositive. Here the CDR3 DNA reads TGTGCCAGCAGTTTTCCCAGCTATGGCTACACCTTC. Its translation: CASSFPSYGYTF.